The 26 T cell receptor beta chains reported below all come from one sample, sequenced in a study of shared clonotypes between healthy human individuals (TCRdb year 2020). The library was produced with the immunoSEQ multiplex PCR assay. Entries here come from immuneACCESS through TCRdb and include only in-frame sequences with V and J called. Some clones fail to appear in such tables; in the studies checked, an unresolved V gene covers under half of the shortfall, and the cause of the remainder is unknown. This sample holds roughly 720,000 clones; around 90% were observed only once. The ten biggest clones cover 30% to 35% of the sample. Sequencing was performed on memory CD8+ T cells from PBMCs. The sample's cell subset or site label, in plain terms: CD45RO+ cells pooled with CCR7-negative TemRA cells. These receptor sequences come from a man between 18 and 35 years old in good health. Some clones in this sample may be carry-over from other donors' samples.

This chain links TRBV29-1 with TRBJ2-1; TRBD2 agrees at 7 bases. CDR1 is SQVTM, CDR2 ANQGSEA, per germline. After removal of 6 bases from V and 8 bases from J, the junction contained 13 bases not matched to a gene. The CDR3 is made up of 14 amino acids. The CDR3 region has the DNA TGCAGCGTGGGGGAGGGGCGGGAGACGGATGAGCAGTTCTTC. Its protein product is CSVGEGRETDEQFF.

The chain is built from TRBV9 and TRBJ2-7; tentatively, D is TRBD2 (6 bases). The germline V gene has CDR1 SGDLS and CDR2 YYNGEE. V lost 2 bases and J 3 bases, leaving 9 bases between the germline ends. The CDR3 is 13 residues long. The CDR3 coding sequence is TGTGCCAGCAGCGTGGGAGGCCTCTACGAGCAGTACTTC. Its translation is CASSVGGLYEQYF. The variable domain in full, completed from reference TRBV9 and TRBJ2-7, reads DSGVTQTPKHLITATGQRVTLRCSPRSGDLSVYWYQQSLDQGLQFLIQYYNGEERAKGNILERFSAQQFPDLHSELNLSSLELGDSALYFCASSVGGLYEQYFGPGTRLTVT.

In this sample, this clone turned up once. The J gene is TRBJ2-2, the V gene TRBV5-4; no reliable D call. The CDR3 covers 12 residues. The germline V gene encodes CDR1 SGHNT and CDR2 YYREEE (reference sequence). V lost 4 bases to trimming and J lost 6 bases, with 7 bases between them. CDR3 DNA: TGTGCCAGCAGCCGGGTCGCCGGGGAGCTGTTTTTT. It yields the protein CASSRVAGELFF.

DNA for the CDR3: TGTGCCAGCAGTTCGCCGGGACTAGCGGGAGGTTTCTACGAGCAGTACTTC. Protein: CASSSPGLAGGFYEQYF. This chain connects TRBV28 to TRBJ2-7, with TRBD2 identical over 15 bases. This CDR3 is built from 17 residues. The trim removed 4 bases at V and 3 bases at J, leaving 7 bases unmatched. CDR1 is MDHEN and CDR2 is SYDVKM in the germline V gene.

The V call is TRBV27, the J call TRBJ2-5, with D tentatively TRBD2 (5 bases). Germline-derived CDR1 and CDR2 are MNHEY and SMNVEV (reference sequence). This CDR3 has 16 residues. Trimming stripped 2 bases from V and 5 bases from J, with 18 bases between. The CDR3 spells CASSLGLVEGLETQYF. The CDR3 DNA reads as TGTGCCAGCAGTTTAGGGTTAGTTGAGGGTCTGGAGACCCAGTACTTC.

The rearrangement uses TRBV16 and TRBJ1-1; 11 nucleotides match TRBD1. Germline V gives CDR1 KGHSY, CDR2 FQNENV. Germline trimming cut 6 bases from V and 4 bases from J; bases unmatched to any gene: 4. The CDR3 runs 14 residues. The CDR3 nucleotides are TGTGCCAGCAGATGGGACAGGGGGAGCACTGAAGCTTTCTTT. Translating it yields CASRWDRGSTEAFF.

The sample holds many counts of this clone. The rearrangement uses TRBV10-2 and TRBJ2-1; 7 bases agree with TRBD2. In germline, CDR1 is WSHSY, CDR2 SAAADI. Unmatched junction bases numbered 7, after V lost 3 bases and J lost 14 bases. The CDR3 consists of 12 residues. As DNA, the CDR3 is TGCGCCAGCAGTGATTCGGGGGGAGGGAAGTTCTTC. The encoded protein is CASSDSGGGKFF.

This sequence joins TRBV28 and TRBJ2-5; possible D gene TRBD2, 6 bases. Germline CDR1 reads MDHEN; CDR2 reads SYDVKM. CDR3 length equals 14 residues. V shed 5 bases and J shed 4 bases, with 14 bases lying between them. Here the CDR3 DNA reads TGTGCCAGCAGTGCGGGCGGAGGGCGAGAGACCCAGTACTTC. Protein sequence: CASSAGGGRETQYF.

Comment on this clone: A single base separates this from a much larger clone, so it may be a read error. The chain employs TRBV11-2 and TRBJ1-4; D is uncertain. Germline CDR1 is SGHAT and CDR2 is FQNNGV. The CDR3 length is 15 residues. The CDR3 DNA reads TGTGCCAGCAGCTCGCGGGGAGGCTCCAATGAAAAACTGCTTTTT. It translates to CASSSRGGSNEKLLF.

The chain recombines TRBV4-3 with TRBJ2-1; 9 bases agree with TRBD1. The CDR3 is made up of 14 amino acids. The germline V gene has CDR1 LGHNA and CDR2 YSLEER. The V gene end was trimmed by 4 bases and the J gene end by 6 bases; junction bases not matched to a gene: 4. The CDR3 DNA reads TGCGCCAGCAGCCCCGACAGGGGGGGCAATGAGCAGTTCTTC. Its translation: CASSPDRGGNEQFF.

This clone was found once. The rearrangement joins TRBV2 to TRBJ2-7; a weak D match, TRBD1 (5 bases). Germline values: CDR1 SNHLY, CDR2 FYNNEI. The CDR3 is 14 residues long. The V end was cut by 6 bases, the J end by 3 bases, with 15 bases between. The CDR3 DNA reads TGTGCCAGCAGGCCCCCAGGGCTTAACTACGAGCAGTACTTC. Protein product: CASRPPGLNYEQYF.

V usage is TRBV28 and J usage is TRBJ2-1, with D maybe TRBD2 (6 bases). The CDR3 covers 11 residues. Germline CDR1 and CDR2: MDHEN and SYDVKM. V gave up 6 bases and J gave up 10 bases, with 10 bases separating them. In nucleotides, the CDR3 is TGTGCCAGCAGACTAGCATTGGAGCAGTTCTTC. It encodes CASRLALEQFF.

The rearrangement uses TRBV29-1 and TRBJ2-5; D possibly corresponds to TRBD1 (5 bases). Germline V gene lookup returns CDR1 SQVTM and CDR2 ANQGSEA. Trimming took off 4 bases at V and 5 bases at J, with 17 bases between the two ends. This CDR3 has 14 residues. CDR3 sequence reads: CSVVPTGAKETQYF. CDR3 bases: TGCAGCGTTGTCCCTACAGGAGCGAAGGAGACCCAGTACTTC. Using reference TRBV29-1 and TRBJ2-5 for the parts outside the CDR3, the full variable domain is SAVISQKPSRDICQRGTSLTIQCQVDSQVTMMFWYRQQPGQSLTLIATANQGSEATYESGFVIDKFPISRPNLTFSTLTVSNMSPEDSSIYLCSVVPTGAKETQYFGPGTRLLVL.

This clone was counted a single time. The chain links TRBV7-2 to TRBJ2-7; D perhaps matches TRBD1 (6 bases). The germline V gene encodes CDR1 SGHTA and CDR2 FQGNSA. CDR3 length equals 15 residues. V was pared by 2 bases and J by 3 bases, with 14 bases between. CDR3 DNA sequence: TGTGCCAGCAGCTTATTTTTCGGACAGTTCTACGAGCAGTACTTC. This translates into CASSLFFGQFYEQYF.

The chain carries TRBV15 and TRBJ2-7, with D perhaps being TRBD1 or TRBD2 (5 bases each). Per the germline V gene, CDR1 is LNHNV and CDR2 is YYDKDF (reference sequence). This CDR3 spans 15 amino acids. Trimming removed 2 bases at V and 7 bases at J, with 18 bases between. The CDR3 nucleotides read TGTGCCACCAGCAGAACCGGGACCCCGGTGAGAGAGCAGTACTTC. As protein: CATSRTGTPVREQYF.

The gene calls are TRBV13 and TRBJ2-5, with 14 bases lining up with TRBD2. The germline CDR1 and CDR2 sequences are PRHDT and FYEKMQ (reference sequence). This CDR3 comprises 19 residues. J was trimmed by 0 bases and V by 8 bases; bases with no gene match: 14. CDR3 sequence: CASLLRGLAGEVYQETQYF. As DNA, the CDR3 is TGTGCCAGCCTCCTACGGGGACTAGCGGGAGAAGTGTACCAAGAGACCCAGTACTTC.

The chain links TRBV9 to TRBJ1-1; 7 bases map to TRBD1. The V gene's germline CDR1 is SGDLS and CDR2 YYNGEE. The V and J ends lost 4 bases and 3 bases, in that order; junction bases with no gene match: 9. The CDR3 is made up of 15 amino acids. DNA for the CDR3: TGTGCCAGCAGCCCGCGGGGAGGGGGCTACACTGAAGCTTTCTTT. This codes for CASSPRGGGYTEAFF.

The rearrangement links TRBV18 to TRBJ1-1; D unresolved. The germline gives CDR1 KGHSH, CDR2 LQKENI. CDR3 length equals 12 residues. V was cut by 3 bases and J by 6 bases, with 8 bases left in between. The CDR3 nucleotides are TGTGCCAGCTCACCGGCGGCGGCTGAAGCTTTCTTT. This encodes CASSPAAAEAFF.

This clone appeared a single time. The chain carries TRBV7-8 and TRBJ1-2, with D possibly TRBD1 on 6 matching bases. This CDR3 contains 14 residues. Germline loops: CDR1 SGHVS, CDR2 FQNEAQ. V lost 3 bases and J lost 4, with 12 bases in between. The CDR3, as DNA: TGTGCCAGCAGCTTGGGGGCAGGGAGCTATGGCTACACCTTC. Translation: CASSLGAGSYGYTF.

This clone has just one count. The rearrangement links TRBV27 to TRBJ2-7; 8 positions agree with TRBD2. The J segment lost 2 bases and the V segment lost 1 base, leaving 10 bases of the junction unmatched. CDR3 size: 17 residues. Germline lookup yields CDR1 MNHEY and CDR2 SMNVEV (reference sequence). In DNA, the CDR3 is TGTGCCAGCAGTTTATTTACTAGCGGACGCCGCGCCTACGAGCAGTACTTC. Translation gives CASSLFTSGRRAYEQYF.

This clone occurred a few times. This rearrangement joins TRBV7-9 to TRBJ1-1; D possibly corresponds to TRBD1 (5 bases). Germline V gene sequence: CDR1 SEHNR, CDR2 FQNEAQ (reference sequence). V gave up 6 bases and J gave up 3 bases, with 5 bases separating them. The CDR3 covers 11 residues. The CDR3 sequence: CASRGDTEAFF. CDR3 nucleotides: TGTGCCAGCAGGGGGGACACTGAAGCTTTCTTT. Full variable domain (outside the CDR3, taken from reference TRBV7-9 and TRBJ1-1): DTGVSQNPRHKITKRGQNVTFRCDPISEHNRLYWYRQTLGQGPEFLTYFQNEAQLEKSRLLSDRFSAERPKGSFSTLEIQRTEQGDSAMYLCASRGDTEAFFGQGTRLTVV.

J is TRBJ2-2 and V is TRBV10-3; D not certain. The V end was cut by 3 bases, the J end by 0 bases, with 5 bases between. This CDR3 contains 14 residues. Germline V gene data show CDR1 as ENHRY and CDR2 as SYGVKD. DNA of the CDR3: TGTGCCATCAGTGACGGACCGAACACCGGGGAGCTGTTTTTT. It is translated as CAISDGPNTGELFF.

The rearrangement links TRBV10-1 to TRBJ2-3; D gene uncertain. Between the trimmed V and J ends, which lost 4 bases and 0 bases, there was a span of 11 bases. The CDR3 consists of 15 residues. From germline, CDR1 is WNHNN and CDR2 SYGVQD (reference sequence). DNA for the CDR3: TGCGCCAGCAGTGTAGGAACAGTTAGCACAGATACGCAGTATTTT. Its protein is CASSVGTVSTDTQYF.

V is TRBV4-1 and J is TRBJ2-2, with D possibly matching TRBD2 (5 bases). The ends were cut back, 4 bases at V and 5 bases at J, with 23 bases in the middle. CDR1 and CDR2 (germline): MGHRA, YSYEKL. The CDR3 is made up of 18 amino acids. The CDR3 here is CASSPTARQRILTGELFF. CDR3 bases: TGCGCCAGCAGCCCCACCGCGCGTCAGCGGATTCTTACCGGGGAGCTGTTTTTT.

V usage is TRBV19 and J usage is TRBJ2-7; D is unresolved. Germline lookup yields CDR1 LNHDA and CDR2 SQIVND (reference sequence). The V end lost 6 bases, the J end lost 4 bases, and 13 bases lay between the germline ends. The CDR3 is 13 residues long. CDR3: CASSPMGKYEQYF. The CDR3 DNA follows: TGTGCCAGTAGCCCCATGGGGAAATACGAGCAGTACTTC.

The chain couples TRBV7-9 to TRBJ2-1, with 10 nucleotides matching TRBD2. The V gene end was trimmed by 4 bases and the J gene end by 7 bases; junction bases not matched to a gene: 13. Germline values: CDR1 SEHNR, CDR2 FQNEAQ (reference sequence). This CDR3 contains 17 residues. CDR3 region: CASSSDSGLAGANEQFF. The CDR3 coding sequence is TGTGCCAGCAGCTCTGACTCTGGGCTAGCGGGAGCGAATGAGCAGTTCTTC.